This T cell receptor beta chain was documented in a study of control samples from healthy donors and cancer patients. Using immunoSEQ multiplex PCR, the repertoire was profiled, and TCRdb retains in-frame clones only, with some absent. The sample holds 180,000 or so clones, around 93% seen once. V was cut by 5 bases and J by 3 bases, with 19 bases left in between. CDR1 and CDR2 (germline): SEHNR, FQNEAQ (reference sequence). CDR3 length equals 16 residues. The receptor was derived from a woman aged 55 to 70 in good health. This chain connects TRBV7-9 to TRBJ1-1, with D maybe TRBD1 (6 bases). The specimen was blood. The CDR3: CASSPWGAGAYTEAFF. The CDR3 nucleotides are TGTGCCAGCAGCCCCTGGGGGGCAGGGGCATACACTGAAGCTTTCTTT.